The source of this TCR beta chain is a study of T cell repertoires in cytomegalovirus infection (dated by TCRdb to the late 2010s). At the level of the whole study: Donor HLA type was relevant to the analysis, because carriage of CMV infection together with the matching HLA type was indicated by public TCR beta signatures. Overall results and qualifications from the work: Carriers of CMV infection plus the relevant HLA type were discriminated by the cumulative frequency of public TCR beta family members in the study cohort and in an independent approximately 360-donor cohort. The ex vivo response was dominated by HLA-C-restricted CMV-specific TCR beta clonotypes, which also provided the single most frequent clonotype in two of eight donors.

Sequencing was performed on an Illumina HiSeq 1500. The raw public reads went through TCRdb reprocessing: fastp at Q25, MiXCR clone calling, in-frame beta chains kept. One record per CDR3 amino acid sequence lists the most common genes and DNA. In this sample the table shows hundreds of thousands of distinct CDR3 sequences, roughly 16% of which occur a single time. The top ten clonotypes cover more than 10% of the sample. V loses 1 base, J loses 5 bases, and the germline ends lie 6 bases apart. The germline V gene provides CDR1 SGHVS and CDR2 FNYEAQ. The CDR3, cysteine through phenylalanine, is 12 amino acids long. The entry retains the CDR3 DNA only, 36 bases that are in frame from base 1. This clonotype was recorded at least ten times. Its antigen has not been determined. No per-base quality is available; no much larger clone lies one base away.

The sequence derives from a human donor in good health (CMV status not recorded). Some clones in this sample may be carry-over from other donors' samples. Sequencing was carried out using PBMCs. This sequence uses TRBV7-6 and TRBJ2-7; the D gene cannot be resolved reliably. The base sequence is TGTGCCAGCAGCTTAGGTGGGGACGAGCAGTACTTC. Its coded protein is CASSLGGDEQYF.